The 3 T cell receptor beta chains listed next were all sequenced from one sample in a study of T cell responses to AZD1222 COVID-19 vaccine. Measured with immunoSEQ multiplex PCR; TCRdb has only the in-frame clones, and not every one. The sample contains 100,000 to 150,000 clones, approximately 85% of which appear only once. The specimen was peripheral blood, collected on day 0 of AZD1222 vaccination. The receptors were sampled from an adult in good health.

This chain connects TRBV5-6 to TRBJ2-7, with TRBD1 matching 7 bases. The CDR3 runs 14 residues. Germline values: CDR1 SGHDT, CDR2 YYEEEE. J gave up 3 bases and V 1 base, and 4 bases lay outside the gene matches. CDR3 region: CASSLSGTVYEQYF. The CDR3 nucleotides read TGTGCCAGCAGCTTGTCTGGGACAGTCTACGAGCAGTACTTC.

A note on this clone: The same CDR3 also results from other DNA sequences found in this sample. J is TRBJ1-5 and V is TRBV6-4, with no clear D. Germline CDR1 and CDR2: MRHNA and SNTAGT. Trimming took off 2 bases at V and 1 base at J, with 3 bases between the two ends. CDR3 length: 13 amino acids. CDR3 nucleotide sequence: TGTGCCAGCAGTGACGGAAGCAATCAGCCCCAGCATTTT. This translates into CASSDGSNQPQHF.

This chain uses TRBV5-1 with TRBJ1-6; TRBD1 might be the D (5 bases). Trimming removed 4 bases at V and 7 bases at J, with 12 bases between. Per the germline V gene, CDR1 is SGHRS and CDR2 is YFSETQ. This CDR3 comprises 14 residues. The DNA for the CDR3 is TGCGCCAGCAGCCGCGGGACCGAAAATTCACCCCTCCACTTT. This gives the protein CASSRGTENSPLHF.